The TCR beta chain described here comes from a study of blood T cell repertoires in COVID-19. The study drew participants aged roughly 18 to 89 years from 20 to 30 US areas. Participants' reported clinical history set cohort assignment. Recovery meant two consecutive negative NP/OP PCR tests, professional clearance, or resolved symptoms. How the authors handled the data: Counts of nucleated cells, estimated from reference gene primer amplification, were obtained. Produced via immunoSEQ multiplex PCR; TCRdb's table is partial and in-frame only. That table supplies the V and J calls and clone size; D and trimming were determined from the DNA. The sample lists approximately 330,000 clones; roughly 91% were seen once. CDR1 and CDR2 from the germline V gene are MNHEY and SVGAGI. The CDR3 is made up of 14 amino acids. V dropped 6 bases and J dropped 2 bases, with 13 bases sitting between them.

The chain carries TRBV6-5 and TRBJ1-1; D unclear. Sequencing was done on a sample of PBMCs or T cells enriched from blood (not recorded which). The sequence was collected from a woman under 40 who had recovered from COVID-19. The CDR3 sequence: CASSPKPRNTEAFF. CDR3 DNA sequence: TGTGCCAGCAGCCCGAAGCCCCGTAACACTGAAGCTTTCTTT.